A single sample is the source of the 20 T cell receptor beta chains below, sequenced in a study of CXCR3-negative and CXCR3-positive naive CD8 T cells. cDNA libraries for TRB were generated by 5' RACE incorporating UMI labels. TCRdb processed the 5' RACE reads again and assigns one entry to each CDR3 protein, with no DNA. Across over 55,000 distinct CDR3 sequences, the top ten clones capture about a quarter of the sample. Sequencing was done on a sample of memory CD8+ T cells from blood. The receptors were sampled from a human donor in good health. Some clones in this sample may be carry-over from other donors' samples.

This rearrangement joins TRBV5-1 to TRBJ2-3; TCRdb's D gene call, TRBD2, goes unchecked for lack of DNA. Germline V CDR1 and CDR2: SGHRS, YFSETQ. This CDR3 spans 18 amino acids. CDR3 region: CASPPRGTSGVHTDTQYF.

The chain is built from TRBV21-1 and TRBJ1-1; TCRdb returns TRBD1, unconfirmable since there is no DNA. TRBV21-1 is tagged as a pseudogene. This CDR3 spans 13 amino acids. This CDR3 is CASRPGTVDEAFF.

This chain connects TRBV12-3 or TRBV12-4 to TRBJ1-2; TCRdb selects TRBD1, and the lack of DNA leaves this call unchecked. This CDR3 contains 15 residues. The CDR3 reads CASISSDDRRYGYTF.

This chain connects TRBV21-1 to TRBJ2-1; there is no DNA to check the TCRdb D call of TRBD2. TRBV21-1 is recorded as a pseudogene. The CDR3 extends over 15 amino acids. The CDR3 reads CASSSSGGLYNEQFF.

This rearrangement joins TRBV20-1 to TRBJ2-6; the TCRdb D gene call, TRBD2, has no DNA to confirm it. Germline CDR1 reads DFQATT; CDR2 reads SNEGSKA (reference sequence). CDR3 length equals 16 residues. The CDR3 is CSARHSPSSGANVLTF.

V usage is TRBV6-4 and J usage is TRBJ1-3. This CDR3 comprises 12 residues. The germline V gene encodes CDR1 MRHNA and CDR2 SNTAGT. The CDR3 here is CAIGNSGNTIYF.

The chain is built from TRBV7-3 and TRBJ2-3. This CDR3 spans 14 amino acids. CDR1 is SGHTA, CDR2 FQGTGA, per germline. The CDR3 spells CASSPTGSTDTQYF.

This chain connects TRBV20-1 to TRBJ2-7; TCRdb designates TRBD1, a call that cannot be tested without DNA. Germline values: CDR1 DFQATT, CDR2 SNEGSKA (reference sequence). CDR3 length: 13 amino acids. The CDR3: CSASPRGPYEQYF.

This rearrangement joins TRBV20-1 to TRBJ2-5; checking the TCRdb D call of TRBD2 is not possible without DNA. The CDR3 is 16 amino acids. Germline V gene lookup returns CDR1 DFQATT and CDR2 SNEGSKA (reference sequence). Here the CDR3 reads CSAKMLGGGFQETQYF.

This chain uses TRBV7-7 with TRBJ2-7; TCRdb indicates TRBD1, and absent DNA this call remains unverified. The CDR3 spans 13 residues. The germline gives CDR1 SSHAT, CDR2 FNYEAQ (reference sequence). This CDR3 is CASSLSGGYEQYF.

The rearrangement links TRBV3-1 to TRBJ2-5; TCRdb's assignment of TRBD1 cannot be checked, as there is no DNA. The CDR3 has 16 residues. CDR1 is LGHDT and CDR2 is YNNKEL in the germline V gene (reference sequence). CDR3 amino acids: CASSQDRAGPPETQYF.

The V call is TRBV18, the J call TRBJ1-1; lacking DNA, the TRBD1 call made by TCRdb goes unchecked. CDR1 is KGHSH and CDR2 is LQKENI in the germline V gene. CDR3 length equals 17 residues. The CDR3 region is CASSPPGQGALDTEAFF.

The chain uses TRBV29-1 and TRBJ2-7; the TRBD2 assignment by TCRdb is unverifiable without DNA. Germline CDR1 and CDR2: SQVTM and ANQGSEA. CDR3 size: 14 residues. This chain's CDR3 is CSVVIAGAAYEQYF.

The V gene is TRBV3-1, the J gene TRBJ2-1; TCRdb's assignment of TRBD1 cannot be checked, as there is no DNA. The germline CDR1 and CDR2 sequences are LGHDT and YNNKEL (reference sequence). This CDR3 is built from 13 residues. Here the CDR3 reads CASSHGGGGEQFF.

The V gene is TRBV19, the J gene TRBJ2-2; with no DNA, the TCRdb D assignment of TRBD2 cannot be verified. Germline V gives CDR1 LNHDA, CDR2 SQIVND (reference sequence). The CDR3 extends over 13 amino acids. The CDR3 loop is CASTSFGAGELFF.

This chain uses TRBV11-2 with TRBJ2-1. In germline, CDR1 is SGHAT, CDR2 FQNNGV. The CDR3 runs to 11 residues. CDR3 protein: CASSLSNEQFF.

The V gene is TRBV19, the J gene TRBJ2-1; TCRdb picks TRBD1, but there is no DNA to check that call. CDR1 and CDR2 from the germline V gene are LNHDA and SQIVND (reference sequence). CDR3 length equals 15 residues. CDR3 in amino acids: CASSIEVEPGDEQFF.

The chain has TRBV30 and TRBJ2-7; TCRdb outputs TRBD2, but without DNA this stays unchecked. The CDR3 contains 18 residues. Germline CDR1 and CDR2: GTSNPN and SVGIG (reference sequence). The CDR3 reads CAWSPIGLAGGPDYEQYF.

V and J are TRBV29-1 and TRBJ2-7. CDR3 size: 12 residues. CDR1 and CDR2 from the germline V gene are SQVTM and ANQGSEA. CDR3 loop: CSVVGLRGEQYF.

The V and J genes are TRBV20-1 and TRBJ2-7; with no DNA, the TCRdb D assignment of TRBD1 cannot be verified. CDR3 length equals 15 residues. Germline V lookup: CDR1 DFQATT, CDR2 SNEGSKA (reference sequence). The CDR3 here is CSANPLSGGSYEQYF.